This TCR beta chain was obtained from a study of healthy donors' naive CD4 and CD8 T cells. Study-level information: Three donor age groups were sampled: 20-25, 40-50 and 60-70 years; half female. Study results and caveats: Reportedly, most V and J gene segments showed naive CD4+ versus CD8+ bias. Negatively charged CDR3s marked CD8+ lineage; positively charged CDR3s marked CD4+ lineage.

Sorting defined naive CD4+ as CD4+CD8-CD45RO-CD45RA+ and naive CD8+ as CD8+CD4-CD45RA+CD27bright. With regard to this clonotype: What it binds is unknown.

V was clipped by 6 bases and J by 2 bases; unmatched bases: 6. The CDR3 length is 14 residues. Germline CDR1 and CDR2: SQVTM and ANQGSEA. Starting from approximately 500 ng of total RNA, TCR libraries were made with linear amplification. TCRdb independently ran MiXCR on the reads; one entry per CDR3 protein. The sample has approximately 200,000 distinct CDR3 sequences, around 80% seen once; the top ten hold roughly 2.3%. This chain connects TRBV29-1 to TRBJ2-7; 11 nucleotides align to TRBD2. The sequenced sample consisted of naive CD4+ and CD8+ T cells sorted from blood, pooled from several donors. This TCR derives from a pool of human donors in good health; the sample pools cells from several healthy donors. In DNA form, the CDR3 reads TGCAGCGTCGGAGGGACTAGCGGTACCTACGAGCAGTACTTC. It encodes CSVGGTSGTYEQYF.